This TCR beta chain was captured by sequencing in a study of cytomegalovirus exposure and HLA in healthy donors. Study results and caveats: It was in a later analysis that TCR association rates were seen to vary by HLA locus, highest for DRB1 and lowest for HLA-C. Among the most significant clusters, several appeared linked to common viral pathogens in a later analysis. Versus the roughly 700-donor mean, an Asian-associated ancestry cluster reportedly showed fewer N-insertions in a later analysis.

To note about this clone: Antigen specificity is unknown.

Germline V gives CDR1 SEHNR, CDR2 FQNEAQ (reference sequence). V shed 3 bases and J shed 12 bases, with 11 bases lying between them. The CDR3 extends over 11 amino acids. The donors gave bone marrow, and they were healthy. Researchers ran the PCR with 60 Vbeta and 13 Jbeta primers. This table comes from immunoSEQ multiplex PCR, and its TCRdb copy is limited to in-frame clones, with some not included. The data hold about 140,000 clones, with about two thirds observed a single time. Sequenced: PBMCs. The TCR was taken from a man aged 25 to 45 in good health and CMV-seropositive. This rearrangement joins TRBV7-9 to TRBJ2-5; weak D call: TRBD1 (5 bases). CDR3 amino acids: CASSLAGQEYF. Written as DNA, the CDR3 is TGTGCCAGCAGCTTGGCAGGGCAGGAGTACTTC.